These T cell receptor beta chains were read from a single sample in a study of neurological immune-mediated disorders. TCRdb called the 5' RACE reads again in MiXCR, with one record for every CDR3 protein. Found here are some 87,000 distinct CDR3 sequences, 5.8% of them singletons; the top ten hold roughly 7.9%. The sequenced sample was PBMCs. The receptors here all came from a woman aged 55-69 years with multiple sclerosis. CDR3s include the opening cysteine and the closing phenylalanine or tryptophan. D genes are given only for firm matches.

>TRBJ1-1|TRBD1|14|TRBV20-1
CSADPRQGVTEAFF
>TRBJ2-7|NA|14|TRBV20-1
CSARDRTQGREQYF
>TRBJ2-7|TRBD1|17|TRBV15
CATSSGGTGPLSYEQYF
>TRBJ2-1|NA|11|TRBV12-3/TRBV12-4
CASSDLAEQFF
>TRBJ2-7|TRBD1|14|TRBV27
CASSYTGTAYEQYF
>TRBJ2-5|NA|16|TRBV7-9
CASSLAFGAQQETQYF
>TRBJ2-2|NA|14|TRBV7-7
CASRRGTNTGELFF
>TRBJ2-7|TRBD1|13|TRBV28
CASSQRDRDEQYF
>TRBJ2-2|NA|14|TRBV9
CASSVQGYTGELFF
>TRBJ1-5|NA|17|TRBV20-1
CSARDISRAGSNQPQHF
>TRBJ2-7|TRBD1|13|TRBV12-3/TRBV12-4
CASRKDRGWEQYF
>TRBJ2-2|NA|17|TRBV5-1
CASSLYYGFSNTGELFF
>TRBJ1-5|TRBD1|17|TRBV5-6
CASDNPYRDRGNQPQHF
>TRBJ2-5|NA|14|TRBV20-1
CSARDARNQETQYF
>TRBJ1-2|NA|14|TRBV5-1
CASSSGWEGSGYTF
>TRBJ2-1|NA|14|TRBV5-1
CASSLAGTADEQFF
>TRBJ2-7|TRBD2|15|TRBV20-1
CSAIPLAGGRGEQYF
>TRBJ2-4|NA|16|TRBV5-1
CASSSTGQLAKNIQYF
>TRBJ2-2|NA|15|TRBV7-2
CASSLVRQDTGELFF
>TRBJ1-1|TRBD1|15|TRBV5-1
CASSSGTGENTEAFF
>TRBJ2-4|NA|16|TRBV20-1
CSARDVGVLAKNIQYF
>TRBJ2-1|NA|13|TRBV6-5
CASSRYIYNEQFF
>TRBJ2-1|NA|14|TRBV29-1
CSVGWSRGTNEQFF
>TRBJ1-1|NA|13|TRBV7-7
CASSSQGYTEAFF
>TRBJ1-3|NA|13|TRBV12-3/TRBV12-4
CASGVSSGNTIYF
>TRBJ2-7|TRBD1|14|TRBV12-5
CASGLVQGPYEQYF
>TRBJ2-3|TRBD1|15|TRBV20-1
CSARDLRQGSDTQYF
>TRBJ2-7|NA|10|TRBV28
CASPSTEQYF
>TRBJ2-1|TRBD1|16|TRBV5-1
CASSGGGTGPTNEQFF
>TRBJ2-7|TRBD1|14|TRBV19
CASSIGQGAYEQYF
>TRBJ2-3|TRBD2|16|TRBV6-4
CASSGTSGGSTDTQYF
>TRBJ1-2|NA|15|TRBV15
CATSKSHDTPKGYTF
>TRBJ1-5|NA|15|TRBV6-5
CASRGGSGGNQPQHF
>TRBJ1-1|TRBD1|16|TRBV7-6
CASRRDRGLGNTEAFF
>TRBJ1-5|TRBD1|16|TRBV5-5
CASSLGWTGGNQPQHF
>TRBJ2-5|TRBD2|15|TRBV7-9
CASSALAGGRETQYF